This TCR beta chain was sequenced in a study of T cell repertoires in ileal Crohn's disease. Study-wide findings and caveats: Clonality above 26.8% at surgery always came with endoscopic recurrence.

Worth noting for this clone: The antigen is not known.

V lost 6 bases to trimming and J lost 7 bases; unmatched junction nucleotides: 10. Germline CDR1 and CDR2: SNHLY and FYNNEI. CDR3 length: 17 amino acids. The time point is: neoterminal ileum biopsy at postoperative endoscopy, about 6 months after surgery. Sequencing was performed with immunoSEQ multiplex PCR; in TCRdb, only in-frame clones are kept and a portion is missing. The sample yields 9,500 to 11,000 clones, approximately 79% seen once. V and J are TRBV2 and TRBJ2-1; 15 nucleotides agree with TRBD2. Sequencing was carried out using ileal tissue. This sequence originates from an adult with Crohn's disease. CDR3 sequence: CASSETPGLAGGNEQFF. The CDR3 DNA is TGTGCCAGCAGCGAAACTCCGGGACTAGCGGGGGGTAATGAGCAGTTCTTC.